The 28 T cell receptor beta chains below were found in one sample sequenced in a study of cytomegalovirus exposure and HLA in healthy donors. Sequencing used immunoSEQ multiplex PCR; TCRdb keeps in-frame clones, though not all of them. The sample has over 150,000 clones; approximately 96% are singletons. Specimen: PBMCs. The receptors were sampled from a woman aged 18-29 years in good health and CMV-seronegative.

The gene calls are TRBV13 and TRBJ2-3; a possible D gene is TRBD2 (6 bases). The ends were cut back, 3 bases at V and 3 bases at J, with 13 bases in the middle. CDR3 length equals 15 residues. The germline CDR1 and CDR2 sequences are PRHDT and FYEKMQ (reference sequence). CDR3 protein: CASSFGPGGTDTQYF. The CDR3 nucleotides read TGTGCCAGCAGCTTTGGACCCGGGGGTACAGATACGCAGTATTTT.

The chain joins TRBV7-2 to TRBJ1-1; D may be TRBD1 (5 bases). CDR1 is SGHTA, CDR2 FQGNSA, per germline. The CDR3 consists of 13 residues. V lost 4 bases and J lost 7, with 13 bases in between. CDR3 in amino acids: CASSSQGRFEAFF. CDR3 bases: TGTGCCAGCAGCTCTCAGGGCAGGTTTGAAGCTTTCTTT.

The chain has TRBV7-2 and TRBJ2-2, with a possible D match to TRBD2 (5 bases). CDR1 SGHTA and CDR2 FQGNSA come from the germline V gene. Between the trimmed V and J ends, which lost 5 bases and 3 bases, there was a span of 13 bases. This CDR3 is built from 15 residues. The CDR3 reads CASSPRVGHTGELFF. The DNA of the CDR3 is TGTGCCAGCAGCCCGAGGGTAGGCCACACCGGGGAGCTGTTTTTT.

This chain links TRBV7-8 with TRBJ1-2, with 10 bases matching TRBD1. Germline values: CDR1 SGHVS, CDR2 FQNEAQ. The CDR3 covers 14 residues. V trimming: 5 bases; J trimming: 7 bases; junction bases outside the gene matches: 7. CDR3 region: CASSLQTGGSGYTF. DNA for the CDR3: TGTGCCAGCAGCCTCCAGACAGGGGGCTCTGGCTACACCTTC.

This chain's CDR3 is CASSVSGSYGYTF. Written as DNA, the CDR3 is TGTGCCAGCAGCGTGAGCGGAAGCTATGGCTACACCTTC. The chain has TRBV9 and TRBJ1-2; D not resolved. The V gene's germline CDR1 is SGDLS and CDR2 YYNGEE. CDR3 length equals 13 residues. The germline V and J ends were trimmed by 2 bases and 4 bases, with 9 bases remaining between them.

The V call is TRBV4-3, the J call TRBJ2-1; 7 nucleotides agree with TRBD2. CDR3 length equals 17 residues. V was pared by 0 bases and J by 10 bases, with 15 bases of the junction left unmatched. Germline values: CDR1 LGHNA, CDR2 YSLEER. The CDR3 region is CASSQDISSSGLAEQFF. CDR3 sequence (DNA): TGCGCCAGCAGCCAAGATATCTCGTCTAGCGGTCTTGCAGAGCAGTTCTTC.

The V gene is TRBV18, the J gene TRBJ1-1, with no clear D. Trimming left V 2 bases short and J 0 bases short, with 4 bases between. The length of the CDR3 is 13 residues. CDR1 and CDR2 from the germline V gene are KGHSH and LQKENI. The CDR3: CASSPNLNTEAFF. The CDR3 region has the DNA TGTGCCAGCTCACCAAACTTGAACACTGAAGCTTTCTTT.

The CDR3 region is CASRPGSWYGYTF. CDR3 coding DNA: TGTGCCAGCAGACCGGGTTCGTGGTATGGCTACACCTTC. The V call is TRBV6-5, the J call TRBJ1-2; unclear D gene. CDR1 and CDR2 (germline): MNHEY, SVGAGI. The V end was cut by 6 bases, the J end by 5 bases, with 13 bases between. The CDR3 runs to 13 residues.

V and J are TRBV21-1 and TRBJ1-2; TRBD1, the table's D call, was not compared with the DNA. TRBV21-1 is described as a pseudogene. This CDR3 is 19 amino acids long. The CDR3, as DNA: TGTGCCAGCAGCAAAGCGCTCTCGGGTCCCAGGGTGTCTAACTATGGCTACACCTTC. As protein: CASSKALSGPRVSNYGYTF.

The rearrangement joins TRBV9 to TRBJ2-3, with a tentative D call TRBD2 (6 bases). V lost 7 bases and J 0 bases, leaving 9 bases between the germline ends. The germline CDR1 and CDR2 sequences are SGDLS and YYNGEE. This CDR3 has 13 amino acids. CDR3 bases: TGTGCCAGCCGGGGACTCAGCACAGATACGCAGTATTTT. Its protein is CASRGLSTDTQYF.

The chain uses TRBV7-2 and TRBJ2-3, with TRBD1 identical over 9 bases. Germline V gives CDR1 SGHTA, CDR2 FQGNSA. The V gene end was trimmed by 4 bases and the J gene end by 14 bases; junction bases not matched to a gene: 7. This CDR3 is 12 amino acids long. CDR3 amino acids: CASSSLGDRAYF. The CDR3 bases are TGTGCCAGCAGCTCACTTGGGGACAGGGCGTATTTT. Variable domain in full (rest from reference TRBV7-2 and TRBJ2-3): GAGVSQSPSNKVTEKGKDVELRCDPISGHTALYWYRQSLGQGLEFLIYFQGNSAPDKSGLPSDRFSAERTGGSVSTLTIQRTQQEDSAVYLCASSSLGDRAYFGPGTRLTVL.

J is TRBJ2-1 and V is TRBV7-2; 12 bases match TRBD2. J gave up 4 bases and V 5 bases, and 3 bases lay outside the gene matches. CDR3 length equals 15 residues. CDR1 is SGHTA and CDR2 is FQGNSA in the germline V gene. The CDR3 bases are TGTGCCAGCAGCCGACTAGCGGGGGCTTACAATGAGCAGTTCTTC. Translated: CASSRLAGAYNEQFF.

V gene TRBV5-1 combines with J gene TRBJ2-5; D remains unclear. With 2 bases removed from V and 5 bases from J, the gap between germline ends came to 13 bases. Germline CDR1 reads SGHRS; CDR2 reads YFSETQ. This CDR3 has 14 residues. The CDR3 DNA reads TGCGCCAGCAGCTTAGTTCACAGCTACGAGACCCAGTACTTC. Protein sequence: CASSLVHSYETQYF.

The V call is TRBV11-2, the J call TRBJ1-2; D not certain. The CDR3 has 13 residues. Trimming took off 1 base at V and 8 bases at J, with 11 bases between the two ends. Per the germline V gene, CDR1 is SGHAT and CDR2 is FQNNGV. The DNA for the CDR3 is TGTGCCAGCAGCTTAGGTCTCGTCTACGGCTACACCTTC. This sequence encodes CASSLGLVYGYTF.

This chain connects TRBV6-5 to TRBJ1-5; TRBD1 might be the D (5 bases). There are 13 residues in the CDR3. Per germline, CDR1 MNHEY and CDR2 SVGAGI. V dropped 0 bases and J dropped 6 bases, with 6 bases sitting between them. CDR3 nucleotide sequence: TGTGCCAGCAGTTACTCCAGGGTTCAGCCCCAGCATTTT. Translated: CASSYSRVQPQHF.

For this clone: Other DNA sequences from this sample encode an identical CDR3 as well. The chain has TRBV5-1 and TRBJ2-1; no reliable D call. Germline values: CDR1 SGHRS, CDR2 YFSETQ. The CDR3 totals 15 residues. V lost 0 bases to trimming and J lost 0 bases, with 7 bases between them. The CDR3 bases are TGCGCCAGCAGCTTGGTTGCAGGCTCCTACAATGAGCAGTTCTTC. Its translation is CASSLVAGSYNEQFF.

This sequence joins TRBV5-4 and TRBJ1-2; a weak D match, TRBD1 (6 bases). The length of the CDR3 is 16 residues. Germline-derived CDR1 and CDR2 are SGHNT and YYREEE (reference sequence). The ends were cut back, 4 bases at V and 0 bases at J, with 16 bases in the middle. CDR3 nucleotides: TGTGCCAGCAGCGAACCGGGACACCTCACTAACTATGGCTACACCTTC. It encodes CASSEPGHLTNYGYTF. Complete variable domain (other parts from reference TRBV5-4 and TRBJ1-2): ETGVTQSPTHLIKTRGQQVTLRCSSQSGHNTVSWYQQALGQGPQFIFQYYREEENGRGNFPPRFSGLQFPNYSSELNVNALELDDSALYLCASSEPGHLTNYGYTFGSGTRLTVV.

This clone appeared a single time. The J gene is TRBJ1-1, the V gene TRBV4-3; D remains ambiguous. V was cut by 0 bases and J by 6 bases, with 11 bases left in between. The CDR3 loop spans 14 amino acids. CDR1 LGHNA and CDR2 YSLEER come from the germline V gene. DNA of the CDR3: TGCGCCAGCAGCCAAGATCCCGAGGTCGCTGAAGCTTTCTTT. This translates into CASSQDPEVAEAFF.

This chain links TRBV2 with TRBJ1-1, with TRBD1 matching over 7 bases. V was clipped by 8 bases and J by 3 bases; unmatched bases: 24. CDR1 is SNHLY and CDR2 is FYNNEI in the germline V gene. The CDR3 totals 19 residues. This CDR3 reads CASEGTGYRGGLLHTEAFF. Here the CDR3 DNA reads TGTGCCAGCGAGGGTACGGGTTACAGGGGCGGGTTACTCCACACTGAAGCTTTCTTT.

This clone has a single count. The V gene is TRBV29-1, the J gene TRBJ1-1, with 10 bases identical to TRBD1. The CDR3 is 18 residues long. The J segment lost 3 bases and the V segment lost 5 bases, leaving 18 bases of the junction unmatched. Germline assignment: CDR1 SQVTM and CDR2 ANQGSEA. CDR3 amino acids: CSVSGTGVARGRDTEAFF. DNA of the CDR3: TGCAGCGTTTCCGGGACAGGGGTGGCCCGGGGACGGGACACTGAAGCTTTCTTT.

The genes are TRBV27 and TRBJ2-1; 8 positions match TRBD1. The germline V gene encodes CDR1 MNHEY and CDR2 SMNVEV (reference sequence). The J segment lost 0 bases and the V segment lost 6 bases, leaving 10 bases of the junction unmatched. The CDR3 length is 17 residues. This chain's CDR3 is CASRVDRGSNSYNEQFF. As DNA, the CDR3 is TGTGCCAGCAGGGTAGACAGGGGCTCTAACTCCTACAATGAGCAGTTCTTC.

The chain carries TRBV7-6 and TRBJ2-3, with 8 bases that match TRBD2. Germline-derived CDR1 and CDR2 are SGHVS and FNYEAQ. This CDR3 spans 14 amino acids. J was trimmed by 2 bases and V by 3 bases; bases with no gene match: 1. The DNA of the CDR3 is TGTGCCAGCAGCTTTAGCGGGGACACAGATACGCAGTATTTT. Translating gives CASSFSGDTDTQYF.

J is TRBJ2-7 and V is TRBV28, with no clear D. V lost 2 bases and J lost 2, with 4 bases in between. CDR1 is MDHEN and CDR2 is SYDVKM in the germline V gene. This CDR3 has 12 amino acids. The CDR3 DNA is TGTGCCAGCAGTTTAAAGCCCTACGAGCAGTACTTC. Translating gives CASSLKPYEQYF. The variable domain in full, with the rest retrieved from reference TRBV28 and TRBJ2-7, is DVKVTQSSRYLVKRTGEKVFLECVQDMDHENMFWYRQDPGLGLRLIYFSYDVKMKEKGDIPEGYSVSREKKERFSLILESASTNQTSMYLCASSLKPYEQYFGPGTRLTVT.

V and J are TRBV9 and TRBJ2-3; tentatively, D is TRBD1 (6 bases). The CDR3 spans 16 residues. Germline CDR1 is SGDLS and CDR2 is YYNGEE. The V gene lost 0 bases and the J gene lost 5 bases, with 16 bases spanning the gap. CDR3 DNA sequence: TGTGCCAGCAGCGTAGCTACGAGGGGGATGGGAGATACGCAGTATTTT. It encodes CASSVATRGMGDTQYF.

V is TRBV7-2 and J is TRBJ1-2; D possibly corresponds to TRBD1 (5 bases). This CDR3 spans 13 amino acids. Trimming took 5 bases from V and 8 from J, leaving 15 bases between them. Germline V gene lookup returns CDR1 SGHTA and CDR2 FQGNSA. Here the CDR3 reads CASSRGAELGYTF. The DNA for the CDR3 is TGTGCCAGCAGCCGTGGGGCGGAGTTGGGCTACACCTTC.

This rearrangement joins TRBV30 to TRBJ2-1; D is possibly TRBD2 (5 bases). The CDR3 is 11 residues long. Germline CDR1 is GTSNPN and CDR2 is SVGIG (reference sequence). Trimming took off 3 bases at V and 11 bases at J, with 11 bases between the two ends. The CDR3 sequence: CAWSPPGKQFF. The CDR3 DNA reads TGTGCCTGGAGCCCTCCGGGGAAGCAGTTCTTC.

The chain is built from TRBV4-1 and TRBJ1-5; D unclear. The CDR3 loop spans 13 amino acids. Deletions cut 0 bases from V and 6 bases from J, with 6 bases between. Germline values: CDR1 MGHRA, CDR2 YSYEKL. This CDR3 is CASSQEGVQPQHF. CDR3 DNA: TGCGCCAGCAGCCAAGAAGGAGTTCAGCCCCAGCATTTT.

A single count supports this clone. The rearrangement joins TRBV10-3 to TRBJ1-4; D may be TRBD1 (5 bases). The germline CDR1 and CDR2 sequences are ENHRY and SYGVKD. The CDR3 loop spans 14 amino acids. V shed 7 bases and J shed 4 bases, with 13 bases lying between them. CDR3 region: CAIKATASNEKLFF. The CDR3 DNA follows: TGTGCCATCAAAGCGACAGCCAGTAATGAAAAACTGTTTTTT.